The sequence of this TCR beta chain was determined in a study of T cell repertoires in cytomegalovirus infection. Study-wide context: From public TCR beta signatures came an indication of both CMV infection and matching HLA type. Study results and limitations: HLA-C-restricted CMV clonotypes gave the most frequent clonotype in two of eight donors. Pooled public TCR beta family frequency picked out CMV carriers with the relevant HLA.

V was clipped by 4 bases and J by 1 base, with 8 bases between them. The CDR3 length is 14 residues. TCRdb called the reads again in MiXCR, with one record for every CDR3 protein. The data show hundreds of thousands of distinct CDR3 sequences, approximately 24% seen once. This clonotype was seen a handful of times. Its antigen is unidentified. Sequences were obtained from CD8+ T cells from PBMCs. The origin of this receptor is a human donor in good health (CMV status not recorded). Some clones in this sample may be carry-over from other donors' samples. This chain joins TRBV12-3 or TRBV12-4 and TRBJ1-5; D is ambiguous. CDR3 DNA: TGTGCCAGCAGTTCGCACACCAGCAATCAGCCCCAGCATTTT. The encoded protein is CASSSHTSNQPQHF.